This TCR beta chain derives from a study of human T cells and chemical hapten exposure listed by TCRdb under 2021. In the study overall: For sensitization, 2% DPC in acetone was applied to a roughly 2 cm by roughly 2 cm area of upper inner arm skin. Throughout the study period of around 25 weeks, patients also received therapeutic DPC doses to the scalp every week. Peripheral blood TCR repertoire changes were tracked in vivo in alopecia patients during primary and secondary sensitization to the hapten diphenylcyclopropenone (DPC). About 27 alopecia patients gave blood for TCR sequencing at one to four time points (pre-sensitization, 2, 6 and 24 weeks). Patient blood was sampled pre-sensitization (week 0) and at 2, 6 and about 24 weeks after DPC sensitization. Patch tests used Finn chambers with 0.01% DPC on the upper back, scored after 6 days by International Contact Dermatitis Research Group standards. Libraries were pooled for sequencing, and per-sample TCR yields varied mainly because of small differences in library volumes within the pool. The patient cohort, mostly female, included alopecia areata with under or over 50% scalp involvement, alopecia totalis and alopecia universalis.

Points the paper makes about the study in general: Alopecia, a presumed autoimmune disease, was present in all patients, so the immune response of the patients might differ from that of healthy individuals. Compared with pre-sensitization or healthy control sets, expanded TCRs formed significantly more large CDR3 similarity clusters, which is consistent with antigen-driven responses. Patch test score was positively correlated with the number of PT1 expanded TCRs, with significance at thresholds 8, 16 and 32 but not at 4. DPC sensitization did not change the number of TCRs with a frequency above 1 in 1000, and there was no evidence of changes in global repertoire structure. Repeated subsampling changed both the strength of the expansion versus patch-test correlation and the threshold at which that correlation became significant.

This clonotype was counted at least ten times. Its antigen remains undetermined. No much larger clone is present one base from it, and per-base qualities are unavailable. The time point label, as the study defines it: pre-sensitization, week 0. In light of the paper, this sample's treatment or condition label describes: therapeutic diphenylcyclopropenone sensitization with weekly scalp DPC. Blood at each patch-test visit was drawn before the patch test was applied. Patients were considered eligible if aged 18 to 70, diagnosed with alopecia and deemed suitable for DPC therapy, and patients were excluded if pregnant. Unfractionated whole blood was collected in Tempus Blood RNA tubes, and total RNA was extracted from that blood. Library construction relied on RACE. Sequenced using a NextSeq 500. During library preparation, unique molecular identifiers were attached to individual cDNA molecules so that TCRs could be counted in a quantitative, reproducible way. From each blood RNA sample, both TCR alpha and TCR beta chains were sequenced. Per the authors' processing: A median of around 100,000 TCRs per sample was observed, with a range of about 23,224 to 690,600. The Decombinator software suite was used to annotate V, J and CDR3 in the TCR reads. Every sample was subsampled to the same number of TCRs (28,000) for the PS versus PT1 abundance plots. Expanded TCRs were defined as absent before sensitization and observed at least eight times at the 2-week time point. TCRdb ran its own pipeline on the public reads, namely fastp trimming at Q25 and MiXCR clone calling, and kept in-frame beta chains. Rows merge per CDR3 protein into single entries with the most common DNA and genes. The V and J calls were not made by the authors but by TCRdb's processing. A total of about 380,000 distinct CDR3 sequences appear in this sample, about 5.1% of them only once. The ten top clones hold approximately 2.4% of the sample.

The CDR3 numbers 14 residues from cysteine through phenylalanine. Only the CDR3 portion is preserved as DNA: 42 bases, with reading frame beginning at the first base. Sequences SEHNR (CDR1) and FQNEAQ (CDR2) are obtained from the germline V gene (reference sequence). Cut back by 2 bases and 0 bases, the V and J ends lie 7 bases apart. Rearrangement joined TRBV7-9 to TRBJ2-5; the D gene identity is not certain. This TCR derives from a woman aged 45-65 years with alopecia areata. Some clones in this sample may be carry-over from other donors' samples. The sample in question was whole blood, obtained in connection with sensitization to the hapten diphenylcyclopropenone (DPC). The nucleotide sequence reads TGTGCCAGCAGCTTAATGGGGAACCAAGAGACCCAGTACTTC. Translated, this gives CASSLMGNQETQYF.